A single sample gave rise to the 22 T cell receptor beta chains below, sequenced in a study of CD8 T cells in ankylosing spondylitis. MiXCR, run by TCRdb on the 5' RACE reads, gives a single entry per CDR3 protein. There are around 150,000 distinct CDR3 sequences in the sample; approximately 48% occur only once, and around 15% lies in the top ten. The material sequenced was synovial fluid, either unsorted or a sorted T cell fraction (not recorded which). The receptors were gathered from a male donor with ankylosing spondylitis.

CDR3 protein: CASSLGGGHNQPQHF. The DNA of the CDR3 is TGCGCCAGCAGCTTGGGCGGGGGACACAATCAGCCCCAGCATTTT. This chain connects TRBV5-1 to TRBJ1-5; tentative D call: TRBD1 (6 bases). V was trimmed by 0 bases and J by 3 bases, leaving 10 bases between them. The V gene's germline CDR1 is SGHRS and CDR2 YFSETQ. This CDR3 is 15 amino acids long. Complete variable domain (other parts from reference TRBV5-1 and TRBJ1-5): KAGVTQTPRYLIKTRGQQVTLSCSPISGHRSVSWYQQTPGQGLQFLFEYFSETQRNKGNFPGRFSGRQFSNSRSEMNVSTLELGDSALYLCASSLGGGHNQPQHFGDGTRLSIL.

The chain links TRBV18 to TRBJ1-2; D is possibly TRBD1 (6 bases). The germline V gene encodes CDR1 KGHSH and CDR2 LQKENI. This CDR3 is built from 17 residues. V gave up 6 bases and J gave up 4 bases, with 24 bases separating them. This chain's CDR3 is CASSPHRQAKNLYGYTF. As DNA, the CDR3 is TGTGCCAGCTCCCCGCATCGACAGGCGAAGAACCTCTATGGCTACACCTTC.

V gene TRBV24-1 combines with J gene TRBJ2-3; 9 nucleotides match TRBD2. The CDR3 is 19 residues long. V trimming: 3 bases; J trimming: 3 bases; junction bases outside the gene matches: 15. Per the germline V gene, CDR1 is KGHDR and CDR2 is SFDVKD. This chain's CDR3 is CATSDRDSLAGGRTDTQYF. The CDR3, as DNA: TGTGCCACCAGTGATCGCGATTCACTAGCGGGCGGTCGTACAGATACGCAGTATTTT.

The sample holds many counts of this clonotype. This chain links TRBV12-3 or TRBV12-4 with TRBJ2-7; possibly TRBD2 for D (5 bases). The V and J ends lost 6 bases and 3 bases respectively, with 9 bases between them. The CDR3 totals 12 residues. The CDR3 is CASRILGYEQYF. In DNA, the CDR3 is TGTGCCAGCAGGATACTAGGCTACGAGCAGTACTTC.

This CDR3 reads CAISRLRDRPQHF. The CDR3 nucleotides read TGTGCCATCTCTCGGCTACGCGACAGGCCCCAGCATTTT. This rearrangement joins TRBV10-3 to TRBJ1-5, with a possible D match to TRBD1 (5 bases). CDR1 and CDR2 (germline): ENHRY, SYGVKD. The CDR3 is made up of 13 amino acids. Trimming took 8 bases from V and 9 from J, leaving 17 bases between them.

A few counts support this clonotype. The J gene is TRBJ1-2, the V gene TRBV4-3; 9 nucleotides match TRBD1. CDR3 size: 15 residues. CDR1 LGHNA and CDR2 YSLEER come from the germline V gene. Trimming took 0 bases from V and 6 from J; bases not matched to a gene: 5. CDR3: CASSQDGTGNDGYTF. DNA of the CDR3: TGCGCCAGCAGCCAAGACGGGACAGGGAACGATGGCTACACCTTC.

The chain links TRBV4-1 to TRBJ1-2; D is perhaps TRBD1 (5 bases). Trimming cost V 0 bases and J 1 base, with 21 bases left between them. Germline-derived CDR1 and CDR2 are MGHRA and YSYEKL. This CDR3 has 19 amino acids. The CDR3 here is CASSQDSGMTGVFNYGYTF. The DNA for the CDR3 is TGCGCCAGCAGCCAAGATTCAGGGATGACGGGGGTGTTTAACTATGGCTACACCTTC.

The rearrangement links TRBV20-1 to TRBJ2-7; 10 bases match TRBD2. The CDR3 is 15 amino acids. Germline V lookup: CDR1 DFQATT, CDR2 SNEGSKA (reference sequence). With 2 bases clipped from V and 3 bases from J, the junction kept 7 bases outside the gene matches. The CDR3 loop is CSARRLAGDYYEQYF. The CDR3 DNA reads TGCAGTGCTAGAAGGCTAGCGGGAGACTACTACGAGCAGTACTTC.

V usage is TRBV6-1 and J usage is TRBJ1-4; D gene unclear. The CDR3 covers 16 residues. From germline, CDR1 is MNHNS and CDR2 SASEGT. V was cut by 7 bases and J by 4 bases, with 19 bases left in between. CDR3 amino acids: CASTVGCCHNNEKLFF. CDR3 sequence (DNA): TGTGCCAGCACTGTAGGCTGCTGTCATAATAATGAAAAACTGTTTTTT.

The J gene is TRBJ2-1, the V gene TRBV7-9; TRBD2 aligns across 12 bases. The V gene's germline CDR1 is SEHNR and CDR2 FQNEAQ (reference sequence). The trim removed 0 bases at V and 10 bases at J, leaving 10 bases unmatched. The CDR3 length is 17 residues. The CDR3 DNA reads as TGTGCCAGCAGCTTAGCGCCGACTAGCGGGAGCAGGGGCGAGCAGTTCTTC. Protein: CASSLAPTSGSRGEQFF.

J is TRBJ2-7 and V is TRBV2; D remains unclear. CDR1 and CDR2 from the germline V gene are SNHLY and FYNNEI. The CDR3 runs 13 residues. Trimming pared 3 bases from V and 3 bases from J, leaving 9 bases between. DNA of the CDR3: TGTGCCAGCAGTGATAGGAGTAACTACGAGCAGTACTTC. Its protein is CASSDRSNYEQYF.

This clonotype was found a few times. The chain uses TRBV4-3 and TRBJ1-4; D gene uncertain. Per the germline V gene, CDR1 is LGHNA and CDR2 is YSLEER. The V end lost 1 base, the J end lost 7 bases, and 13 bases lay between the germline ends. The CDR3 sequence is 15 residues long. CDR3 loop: CASSQGMGWAEKLFF. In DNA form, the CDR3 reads TGCGCCAGCAGCCAAGGGATGGGCTGGGCTGAAAAACTGTTTTTT.

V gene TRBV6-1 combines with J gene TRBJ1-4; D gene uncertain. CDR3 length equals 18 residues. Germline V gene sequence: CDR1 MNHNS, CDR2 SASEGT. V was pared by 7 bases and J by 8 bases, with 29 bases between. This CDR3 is CASIQGWAGPSPWEKLFF. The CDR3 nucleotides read TGTGCCAGCATCCAAGGCTGGGCAGGACCTTCCCCTTGGGAAAAACTGTTTTTT.

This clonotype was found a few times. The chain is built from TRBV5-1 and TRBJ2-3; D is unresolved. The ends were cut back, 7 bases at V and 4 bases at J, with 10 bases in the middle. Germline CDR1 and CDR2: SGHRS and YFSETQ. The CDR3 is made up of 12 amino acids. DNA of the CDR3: TGCGCCAGCCGATACCTACCAGATACGCAGTATTTT. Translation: CASRYLPDTQYF. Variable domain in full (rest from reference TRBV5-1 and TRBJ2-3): KAGVTQTPRYLIKTRGQQVTLSCSPISGHRSVSWYQQTPGQGLQFLFEYFSETQRNKGNFPGRFSGRQFSNSRSEMNVSTLELGDSALYLCASRYLPDTQYFGPGTRLTVL.

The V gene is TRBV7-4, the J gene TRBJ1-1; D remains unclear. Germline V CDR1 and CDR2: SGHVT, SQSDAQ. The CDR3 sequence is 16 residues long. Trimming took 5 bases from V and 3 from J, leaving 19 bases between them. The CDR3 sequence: CASSPGRGWKDTEAFF. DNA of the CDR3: TGTGCCAGCAGCCCAGGACGTGGGTGGAAGGACACTGAAGCTTTCTTT.

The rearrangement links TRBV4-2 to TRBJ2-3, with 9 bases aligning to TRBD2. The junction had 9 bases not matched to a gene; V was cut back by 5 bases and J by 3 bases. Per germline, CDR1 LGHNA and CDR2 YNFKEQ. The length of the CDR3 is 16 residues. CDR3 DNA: TGTGCCAGCAGCGGGACTAGCTTCCACCCGACAGATACGCAGTATTTT. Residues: CASSGTSFHPTDTQYF.

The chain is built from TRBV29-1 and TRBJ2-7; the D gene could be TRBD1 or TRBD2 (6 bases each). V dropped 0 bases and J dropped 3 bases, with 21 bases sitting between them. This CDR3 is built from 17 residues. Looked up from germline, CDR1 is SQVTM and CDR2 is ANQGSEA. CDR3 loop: CSVEEGGDRPPYYEQYF. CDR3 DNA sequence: TGCAGCGTTGAAGAGGGAGGAGACAGGCCACCTTACTACGAGCAGTACTTC.

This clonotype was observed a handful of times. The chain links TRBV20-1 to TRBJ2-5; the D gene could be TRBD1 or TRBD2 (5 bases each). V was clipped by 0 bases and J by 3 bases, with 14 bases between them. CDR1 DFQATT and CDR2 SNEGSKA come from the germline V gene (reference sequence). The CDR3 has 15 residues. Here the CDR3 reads CSARDIGTLEETQYF. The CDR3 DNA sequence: TGCAGTGCTAGAGACATCGGGACGCTGGAAGAGACCCAGTACTTC.

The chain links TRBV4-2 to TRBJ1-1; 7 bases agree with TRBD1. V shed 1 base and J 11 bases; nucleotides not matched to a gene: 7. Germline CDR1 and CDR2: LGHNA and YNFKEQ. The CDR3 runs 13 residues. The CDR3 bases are TGTGCCAGCAGCCAAGTTGGGACAGCAGAGGCTTTCTTT. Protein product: CASSQVGTAEAFF.

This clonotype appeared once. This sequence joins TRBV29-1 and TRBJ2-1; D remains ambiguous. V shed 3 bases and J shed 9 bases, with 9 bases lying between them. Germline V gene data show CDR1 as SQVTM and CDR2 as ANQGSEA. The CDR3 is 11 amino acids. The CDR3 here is CSVDRLGEQFF. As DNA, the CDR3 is TGCAGCGTTGACAGGTTAGGTGAGCAGTTCTTC.

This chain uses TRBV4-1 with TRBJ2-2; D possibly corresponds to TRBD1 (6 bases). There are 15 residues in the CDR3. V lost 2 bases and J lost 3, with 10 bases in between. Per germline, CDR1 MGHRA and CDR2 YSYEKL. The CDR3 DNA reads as TGCGCCAGCAGCCAATACAGGGCGGACACCGGGGAGCTGTTTTTT. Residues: CASSQYRADTGELFF.

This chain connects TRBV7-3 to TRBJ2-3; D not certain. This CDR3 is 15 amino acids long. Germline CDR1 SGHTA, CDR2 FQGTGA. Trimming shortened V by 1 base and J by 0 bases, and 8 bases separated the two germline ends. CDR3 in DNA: TGTGCCAGCAGCTTAAGGGCCTCTAGCACAGATACGCAGTATTTT. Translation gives CASSLRASSTDTQYF.